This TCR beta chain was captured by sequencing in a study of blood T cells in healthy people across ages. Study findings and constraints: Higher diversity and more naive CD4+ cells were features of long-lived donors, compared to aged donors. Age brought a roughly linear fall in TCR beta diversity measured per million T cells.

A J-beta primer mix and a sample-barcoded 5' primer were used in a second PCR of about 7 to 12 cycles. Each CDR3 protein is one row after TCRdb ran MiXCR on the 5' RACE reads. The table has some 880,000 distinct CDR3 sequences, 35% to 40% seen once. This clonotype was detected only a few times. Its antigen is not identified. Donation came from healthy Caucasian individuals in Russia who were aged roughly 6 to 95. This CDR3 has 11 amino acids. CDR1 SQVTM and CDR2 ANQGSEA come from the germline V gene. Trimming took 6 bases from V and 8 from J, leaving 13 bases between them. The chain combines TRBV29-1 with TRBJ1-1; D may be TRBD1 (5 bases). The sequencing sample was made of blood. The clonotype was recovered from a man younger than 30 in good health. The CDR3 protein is CSVRGAGEAFF. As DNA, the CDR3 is TGCAGCGTAAGGGGTGCAGGGGAAGCTTTCTTT.